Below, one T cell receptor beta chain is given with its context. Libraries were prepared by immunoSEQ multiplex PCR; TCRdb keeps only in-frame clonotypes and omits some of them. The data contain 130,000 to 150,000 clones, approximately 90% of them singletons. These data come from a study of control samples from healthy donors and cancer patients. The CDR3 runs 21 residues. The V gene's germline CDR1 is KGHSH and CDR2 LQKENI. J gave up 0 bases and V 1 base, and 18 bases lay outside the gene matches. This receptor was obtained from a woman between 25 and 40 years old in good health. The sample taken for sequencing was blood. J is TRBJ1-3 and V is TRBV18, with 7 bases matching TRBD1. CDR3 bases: TGTGCCAGCTCACCACGGAGCCAGACAGGGTACTCCCCAAACTCTGGAAACACCATATATTTT. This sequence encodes CASSPRSQTGYSPNSGNTIYF.